Each of the 10 T cell receptor beta chains below was sequenced from the same sample in a study of blood T cell repertoires in COVID-19. Sequencing used immunoSEQ multiplex PCR; TCRdb keeps in-frame clones, though not all of them. The repertoire holds tens of thousands of clones, with 84% as singletons. Sequenced: peripheral blood. These receptors all stem from a man in his sixties with acute or convalescent COVID-19.

The chain carries TRBV28 and TRBJ1-6, with a weak D call TRBD1 (5 bases). V lost 5 bases and J 7 bases, leaving 24 bases between the germline ends. The germline gives CDR1 MDHEN, CDR2 SYDVKM. This CDR3 region has 18 residues. The CDR3 reads CASSPQLGLYGLNSPLHF. CDR3 in DNA: TGTGCCAGCAGTCCCCAATTGGGGCTATATGGTTTAAATTCACCCCTCCACTTT.

The J gene is TRBJ1-4, the V gene TRBV14; 9 nucleotides align to TRBD1. Germline CDR1 and CDR2: SGHDN and FVKESK. Unmatched junction bases numbered 6, after V lost 2 bases and J lost 5 bases. The CDR3 extends over 16 amino acids. The CDR3 reads CASSQLTGGRNEKLFF. Written as DNA, the CDR3 is TGTGCCAGCAGCCAACTGACAGGGGGGAGAAATGAAAAACTGTTTTTT.

The V gene is TRBV28, the J gene TRBJ1-6; D may be TRBD1 (6 bases). V was pared by 7 bases and J by 8 bases, with 18 bases between. The CDR3 is 15 residues long. Germline CDR1 reads MDHEN; CDR2 reads SYDVKM. CDR3 sequence: CASNIPGGRDSPLHF. The CDR3 DNA reads as TGTGCCAGCAATATCCCCGGGGGGCGGGATTCACCCCTCCACTTT.

The V call is TRBV11-2, the J call TRBJ1-2; TRBD1 is a possible D gene (6 bases). The CDR3 sequence is 14 residues long. V was pared by 1 base and J by 2 bases, with 8 bases between. The germline gives CDR1 SGHAT, CDR2 FQNNGV. The CDR3 protein is CASSLAQGNYGYTF. The CDR3 DNA reads as TGTGCCAGCAGCTTAGCGCAGGGGAACTATGGCTACACCTTC.

The CDR3 reads CSVEVSDRDSGYTF. The CDR3 DNA reads as TGCAGCGTTGAAGTATCGGACAGGGACTCTGGCTACACCTTC. The chain carries TRBV29-1 and TRBJ1-2; TRBD1 matches at 8 bases. The CDR3 contains 14 residues. With V trimmed by 1 base and J by 7 bases, 8 bases remained unmatched. Per the germline V gene, CDR1 is SQVTM and CDR2 is ANQGSEA.

V is TRBV28 and J is TRBJ2-1; possibly TRBD2 for D (6 bases). CDR1 is MDHEN and CDR2 is SYDVKM in the germline V gene. The V end lost 6 bases, the J end lost 0 bases, and 15 bases lay between the germline ends. The CDR3 spans 16 residues. CDR3 protein: CASRGRGSSSYNEQFF. The CDR3 DNA reads TGTGCCAGCAGGGGCCGGGGGTCTAGCTCCTACAATGAGCAGTTCTTC.

The rearrangement joins TRBV28 to TRBJ2-6; TRBD1 agrees at 8 bases. V lost 6 bases and J lost 0; bases outside the gene matches: 4. CDR1 is MDHEN and CDR2 is SYDVKM in the germline V gene. This CDR3 spans 16 amino acids. The CDR3 DNA reads as TGTGCCAGCAGCCCGGGACAGGTCTCTGGGGCCAACGTCCTGACTTTC. Encoded protein: CASSPGQVSGANVLTF.

CDR3 DNA: TGTGCCAGCAGTTATGGGGGGGCTTACTACGAGCAGTACTTC. It codes for CASSYGGAYYEQYF. The chain combines TRBV28 with TRBJ2-7, with D possibly TRBD2 on 7 matching bases. Germline CDR1 and CDR2: MDHEN and SYDVKM. The V end lost 4 bases, the J end lost 3 bases, and 13 bases lay between the germline ends. This CDR3 region has 14 residues.

There are a few counts of this clone. The CDR3 coding sequence is TGTGCCAGCAGTGAGGACAGTGACTATGGCTACACCTTC. This translates into CASSEDSDYGYTF. This sequence joins TRBV2 and TRBJ1-2; D may be TRBD1 (6 bases). The CDR3 has 13 amino acids. Trimming removed 3 bases from V and 3 bases from J, with 8 bases in between. From germline, CDR1 is SNHLY and CDR2 FYNNEI.

This clone was counted a single time. V usage is TRBV6-5 and J usage is TRBJ2-2; maybe TRBD2 (7 bases). The ends were cut back, 5 bases at V and 2 bases at J, with 12 bases in the middle. The CDR3 length is 15 residues. Germline CDR1 reads MNHEY; CDR2 reads SVGAGI. This CDR3 is CASSRGALNTGELFF. The CDR3 nucleotides read TGTGCCAGCAGTCGGGGGGCGCTTAACACCGGGGAGCTGTTTTTT.